The clone carrying this T cell receptor beta chain was detected ten times or more. Its target is not known. The record originates from a study of blood T cells in healthy people across ages. Overall study context: The template switching approach captured approximately one barcoded beta molecule for every two T cells. Overall study findings and caveats: Naive T cell percentage by flow cytometry tracked strongly with beta diversity. The study regarded diversity estimates from one million T cells as underestimates.

It was with a sample-barcoded 5' primer and a J-beta primer mix that a second PCR of roughly 7 to 12 cycles was run. Via MiXCR, TCRdb re-called the 5' RACE reads, giving one row per CDR3 protein. The table has more than 800,000 distinct CDR3 sequences, less than 35% seen once. V was shortened by 5 bases and J by 5 bases, with 22 bases between the two germline ends. CDR1 and CDR2 from the germline V gene are GTSNPN and SVGIG (reference sequence). This CDR3 has 15 amino acids. The sample taken for sequencing was blood. The chain recombines TRBV30 with TRBJ2-7; possible D gene TRBD2, 6 bases. This sequence was found in an elderly woman in good health. The DNA for the CDR3 is TGTGCCTGGCACTTGGGACTCCCTGGGGCGAACGAGCAGTACTTC. It yields the protein CAWHLGLPGANEQYF. Full variable domain (outside the CDR3, taken from reference TRBV30 and TRBJ2-7): SQTIHQWPATLVQPVGSPLSLECTVEGTSNPNLYWYRQAAGRGLQLLFYSVGIGQISSEVPQNLSASRPQDRQFILSSKKLLLSDSGFYLCAWHLGLPGANEQYFGPGTRLTVT.